Reported below is one T cell receptor beta chain. V was shortened by 2 bases and J by 6 bases, with 8 bases between the two germline ends. The CDR3 is 11 amino acids. Germline V lookup: CDR1 SQVTM, CDR2 ANQGSEA. The data belong to a study of control samples from healthy donors and cancer patients. Assay used: immunoSEQ multiplex PCR; TCRdb lists only in-frame clones, some missing. Here the sample spans over 45,000 clones, roughly nine tenths being singletons. This chain uses TRBV29-1 with TRBJ2-7; the D gene is possibly TRBD2 (7 bases). The sequencing sample was made of PBMCs. The sequence was collected from a man aged 40-50 years with colorectal cancer. The CDR3 sequence: CSVERGGEQYF. The CDR3 DNA sequence: TGCAGCGTTGAAAGGGGGGGCGAGCAGTACTTC.